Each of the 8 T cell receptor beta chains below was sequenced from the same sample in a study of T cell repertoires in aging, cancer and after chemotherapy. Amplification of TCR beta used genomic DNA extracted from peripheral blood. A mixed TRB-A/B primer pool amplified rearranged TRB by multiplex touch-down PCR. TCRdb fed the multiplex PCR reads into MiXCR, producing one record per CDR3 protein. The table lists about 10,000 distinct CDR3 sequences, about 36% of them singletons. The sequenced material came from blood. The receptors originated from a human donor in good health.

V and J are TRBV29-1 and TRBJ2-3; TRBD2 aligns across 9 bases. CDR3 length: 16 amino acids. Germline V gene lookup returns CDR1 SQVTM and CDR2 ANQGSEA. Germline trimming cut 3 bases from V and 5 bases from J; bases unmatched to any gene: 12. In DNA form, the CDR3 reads TGCAGCGTTGAGCCGGGACTAGCACCACCCCTAGATACGCAGTATTTT. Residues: CSVEPGLAPPLDTQYF.

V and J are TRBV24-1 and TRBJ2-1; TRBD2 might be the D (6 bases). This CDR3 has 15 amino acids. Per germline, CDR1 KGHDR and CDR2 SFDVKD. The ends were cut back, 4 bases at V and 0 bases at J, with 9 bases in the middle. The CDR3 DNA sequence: TGTGCCACCAGTGACCGGGGGTCCTCCTACAATGAGCAGTTCTTC. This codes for CATSDRGSSYNEQFF.

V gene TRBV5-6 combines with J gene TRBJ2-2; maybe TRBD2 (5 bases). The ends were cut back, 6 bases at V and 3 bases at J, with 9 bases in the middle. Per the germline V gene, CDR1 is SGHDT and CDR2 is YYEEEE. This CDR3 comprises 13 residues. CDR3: CASTPGYTGELFF. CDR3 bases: TGTGCCAGCACTCCGGGGTACACCGGGGAGCTGTTTTTT.

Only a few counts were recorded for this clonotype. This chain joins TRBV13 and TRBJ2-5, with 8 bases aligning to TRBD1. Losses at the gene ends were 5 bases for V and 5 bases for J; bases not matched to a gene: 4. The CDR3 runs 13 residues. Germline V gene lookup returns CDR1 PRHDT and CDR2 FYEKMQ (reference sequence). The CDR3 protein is CASSRRTGETQYF. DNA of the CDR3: TGTGCCAGCAGCCGCCGGACAGGGGAGACCCAGTACTTC.

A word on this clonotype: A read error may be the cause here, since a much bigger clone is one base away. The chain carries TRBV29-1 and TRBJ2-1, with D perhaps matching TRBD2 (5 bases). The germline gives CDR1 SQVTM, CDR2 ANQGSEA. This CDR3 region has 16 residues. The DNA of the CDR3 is TGCAGCGTTGAAGATCTAGCAGGAACCTCCTACAATGAGCTGTTCTTC. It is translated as CSVEDLAGTSYNELFF.

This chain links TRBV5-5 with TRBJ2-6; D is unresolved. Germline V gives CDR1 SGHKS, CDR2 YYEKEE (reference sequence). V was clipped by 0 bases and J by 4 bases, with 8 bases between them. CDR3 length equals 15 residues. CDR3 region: CASSLATAGANVLTF. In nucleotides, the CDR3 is TGTGCCAGCAGCTTGGCGACTGCCGGGGCCAACGTCCTGACTTTC. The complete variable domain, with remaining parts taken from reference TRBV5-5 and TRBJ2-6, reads DAGVTQSPTHLIKTRGQQVTLRCSPISGHKSVSWYQQVLGQGPQFIFQYYEKEERGRGNFPDRFSARQFPNYSSELNVNALLLGDSALYLCASSLATAGANVLTFGAGSRLTVL.

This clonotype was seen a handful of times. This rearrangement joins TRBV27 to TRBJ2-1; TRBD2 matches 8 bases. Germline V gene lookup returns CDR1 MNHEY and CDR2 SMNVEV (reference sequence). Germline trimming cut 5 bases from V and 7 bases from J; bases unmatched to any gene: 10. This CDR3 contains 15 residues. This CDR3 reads CASSPAGAAGNEQFF. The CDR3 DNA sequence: TGTGCCAGCAGTCCAGCGGGAGCGGCGGGGAATGAGCAGTTCTTC.

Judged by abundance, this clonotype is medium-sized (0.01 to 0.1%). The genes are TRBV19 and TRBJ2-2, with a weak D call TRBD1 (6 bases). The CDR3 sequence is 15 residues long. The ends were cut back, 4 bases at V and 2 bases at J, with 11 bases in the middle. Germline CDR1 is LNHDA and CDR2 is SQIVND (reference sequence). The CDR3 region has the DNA TGTGCCAGTAGTACGGCAGGGGACAACACCGGGGAGCTGTTTTTT. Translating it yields CASSTAGDNTGELFF.